A selection of T cell receptor beta chains follows, all from one sample in a study of blood T cell repertoires in COVID-19. Profiled with immunoSEQ multiplex PCR; TCRdb holds only in-frame clones, not every one. Seen here are fewer than 200,000 clones, 80% to 90% observed once, and the top ten hold around 3.9%. Material: peripheral blood. Source of these receptors: a woman aged 55-69 years who had recovered from COVID-19. The CDR3 runs from the conserved cysteine through the conserved F or W. D genes are given only for firm matches. The listing skips clone size in some rows; elsewhere it reads once, few, many or a size class.

-,TRBD1,TRBV5-1,TRBJ2-2,TGCGCCAGCACCCCCGGGACAGGCACCGGGGAGCTGTTTTTT,CASTPGTGTGELFF
-,TRBD2,TRBV28,TRBJ2-2,TGTGCCAGCAGTCCCGGACTAGCGGGGGCTTTTACCGGGGAGCTGTTTTTT,CASSPGLAGAFTGELFF
-,TRBD1,TRBV5-1,TRBJ1-6,TGCGCCAGCAGCTTGGAACCGGGACAGGGTAATTCACCCCTCCACTTT,CASSLEPGQGNSPLHF
-,-,TRBV3-1/TRBV3-2,TRBJ2-4,TGTGCCAGCAGCCCACGGGGAGAGGGATATGCCAAAAACATTCAGTACTTC,CASSPRGEGYAKNIQYF
-,TRBD2,TRBV7-8,TRBJ2-1,TGTGCCAGCAGCTTAGTTCGGGGGGAGGTTCATGAGCAGTTCTTC,CASSLVRGEVHEQFF
-,TRBD1,TRBV30,TRBJ1-6,TGTGCCTGCCGGGACAGGGTTGAATACTCACCCCTCCACTTT,CACRDRVEYSPLHF
-,-,TRBV18,TRBJ1-1,TGTGCCAGCTCACGAGTGCGGGTGAACACTGAAGCTTTCTTT,CASSRVRVNTEAFF
-,-,TRBV28,TRBJ2-7,TGTGCCAGCAGTTTGAGAAGGGGCCCCTACGAGCAGTACTTC,CASSLRRGPYEQYF
few,TRBD2,TRBV2,TRBJ2-3,TGTGCCAGCAGCCTCACTAGCGGCACAGATACGCAGTATTTT,CASSLTSGTDTQYF
-,-,TRBV12-3/TRBV12-4,TRBJ1-2,TGTGCCAGCAGTTTTGGAGACTATGGCTACACCTTC,CASSFGDYGYTF
-,-,TRBV5-1,TRBJ1-6,TGCGCCAGCAGGGGCAGTTTAGAGAATTCACCCCTCCACTTT,CASRGSLENSPLHF
-,TRBD1,TRBV24-1,TRBJ1-2,TGTGCCACCAGTGATGCAGGGGGCTACTATGGCTACACCTTC,CATSDAGGYYGYTF
once,-,TRBV7-6,TRBJ1-2,TGTGCCAGCAGCTTAGGGGCAGGGGACTATGGCTACACCTTC,CASSLGAGDYGYTF
-,-,TRBV29-1,TRBJ1-2,TGCAGCGTAGGCCTATTACGGGGAGGCTACACCTTC,CSVGLLRGGYTF
-,TRBD1,TRBV11-2,TRBJ1-2,TGTGCCAGCAGCTTGAGGGACAGCGGCTATGGCTACACCTTC,CASSLRDSGYGYTF
few,-,TRBV28,TRBJ2-1,TGTGCCAGCAGTCGAAGCGACAGGGAGCAGTTCTTC,CASSRSDREQFF
-,-,TRBV4-2,TRBJ2-3,TGTGCCAGCAGCCAATCAGCGGCAGGCACAGATACGCAGTATTTT,CASSQSAAGTDTQYF
-,-,TRBV6-5,TRBJ1-2,TGTGCGACGGGGTTCGATGGCTACACCTTC,CATGFDGYTF
-,TRBD1,TRBV28,TRBJ1-1,TGTGCCAGCAGACTTTTGTCCGGGACAGGGCACACTGAAGCTTTCTTT,CASRLLSGTGHTEAFF
once,TRBD2,TRBV2,TRBJ2-1,TGTGCCAGCACTTCCGGCGGAGCGGGGGGGGAGCAGTTCTTC,CASTSGGAGGEQFF